The present TCR beta chain was sequenced within a study of cytomegalovirus exposure and HLA in healthy donors. After removal of 2 bases from V and 4 bases from J, the junction contained 7 bases not matched to a gene. Germline V CDR1 and CDR2: MNHEY, SVGAGI. The CDR3 is made up of 16 amino acids. Study-wide points: Reports showed the classifier diagnosing cytomegalovirus status with high specificity and sensitivity.

Comments on this clone: Its antigen is currently unknown.

Primers: 60 Vbeta forward and 13 Jbeta reverse. This table comes from immunoSEQ multiplex PCR, and its TCRdb copy is limited to in-frame clones, with some not included. The data show approximately 130,000 clones, around 80% seen once. Source material: PBMCs. The gene calls are TRBV6-5 and TRBJ1-2; 10 nucleotides align to TRBD1. This clonotype was obtained from a man in his fifties or sixties in good health and CMV-seronegative. CDR3 bases: TGTGCCAGCAGTTACATCCGGACAGGGGGAAGCTATGGCTACACCTTC. Protein: CASSYIRTGGSYGYTF.